Below, 20 T cell receptor beta chains from the same sample are listed, as sequenced in a study of blood T cell repertoires in COVID-19 (TCRdb year 2020). Library prep was done by the immunoSEQ multiplex PCR assay. TCRdb re-hosts the immuneACCESS table, in-frame sequences only. Its copies lack some clones; in the studies checked, an unresolved V gene accounts for under half of them, and the cause for the rest is not known. This sample is represented by 130,000 or so clones; roughly 87% of them were singletons. The ten largest clonotypes hold more than 15% of the sample. The sequenced material came from PBMCs or T cells enriched from blood (not recorded which). These receptors originate from a young man who had recovered from COVID-19.

The chain uses TRBV20-1 and TRBJ2-5; no clear D gene. CDR1 is DFQATT and CDR2 is SNEGSKA in the germline V gene (reference sequence). Trimming shortened V by 4 bases and J by 5 bases, and 8 bases separated the two germline ends. The CDR3 spans 11 residues. The CDR3 sequence: CSATQWETQYF. The CDR3 bases are TGCAGTGCTACCCAGTGGGAGACCCAGTACTTC.

The V call is TRBV27, the J call TRBJ2-1; 9 nucleotides agree with TRBD2. Germline CDR1 is MNHEY and CDR2 is SMNVEV (reference sequence). The junction had 6 bases not matched to a gene; V was cut back by 4 bases and J by 5 bases. This CDR3 contains 15 residues. DNA for the CDR3: TGTGCCAGCAGTTCCCGAGTAGCGGGGGACAATGAGCAGTTCTTC. Translating gives CASSSRVAGDNEQFF.

This chain joins TRBV24-1 and TRBJ1-2; no clear D. This CDR3 spans 14 amino acids. CDR1 is KGHDR and CDR2 is SFDVKD in the germline V gene. V lost 1 base to trimming and J lost 1 base, with 6 bases between them. CDR3 DNA sequence: TGTGCCACCAGTGATTTCACACGTAACTATGGCTACACCTTC. Translated: CATSDFTRNYGYTF.

The chain has TRBV7-2 and TRBJ1-5; tentative D call: TRBD1 (5 bases). This CDR3 is 13 amino acids long. In germline, CDR1 is SGHTA, CDR2 FQGNSA. With 5 bases removed from V and 7 bases from J, the gap between germline ends came to 12 bases. This chain's CDR3 is CASSQSREQPQHF. The CDR3 bases are TGTGCCAGCAGCCAATCCAGGGAACAGCCCCAGCATTTT. Full variable domain (remainder filled in from reference TRBV7-2 and TRBJ1-5): GAGVSQSPSNKVTEKGKDVELRCDPISGHTALYWYRQSLGQGLEFLIYFQGNSAPDKSGLPSDRFSAERTGGSVSTLTIQRTQQEDSAVYLCASSQSREQPQHFGDGTRLSIL.

This clone was detected once. For the CDR3, the DNA is TGTGCCAGCAGCCAAGAAAAGATTACAGGTTCCTATGGCTACACCTTC. It is translated as CASSQEKITGSYGYTF. The gene calls are TRBV4-2 and TRBJ1-2; the D gene is possibly TRBD1 (5 bases). This CDR3 spans 16 amino acids. Germline CDR1 reads LGHNA; CDR2 reads YNFKEQ. Trimming pared 0 bases from V and 4 bases from J, leaving 15 bases between.

In this sample, this clone turned up many times. This chain uses TRBV2 with TRBJ2-5; 16 nucleotides align to TRBD2. V lost 4 bases, J lost 6 bases, and 2 bases stayed unmatched. Germline CDR1 is SNHLY and CDR2 is FYNNEI. CDR3 length: 15 residues. The CDR3 loop reads CASSAGLAGGKTQYF. The CDR3, as DNA: TGTGCCAGCAGTGCGGGACTAGCGGGGGGGAAGACCCAGTACTTC.

This clone was observed once. The rearrangement links TRBV11-2 to TRBJ2-1; the D gene is possibly TRBD2 (6 bases). Trimming removed 1 base from V and 4 bases from J, with 11 bases in between. The CDR3 totals 15 residues. Germline loops: CDR1 SGHAT, CDR2 FQNNGV. The CDR3 DNA follows: TGTGCCAGCAGCTTAGGTAGTAGCGGTTACAATGAGCAGTTCTTC. Its translation is CASSLGSSGYNEQFF.

The chain couples TRBV3-1 (or the pseudogene TRBV3-2) to TRBJ2-2, with 15 bases identical to TRBD2. Germline CDR1 LGHDT, CDR2 YNNKEL (reference sequence). CDR3 size: 16 residues. Germline trimming cut 4 bases from V and 8 bases from J; bases unmatched to any gene: 5. The CDR3 is CASSLRTSGGAGELFF. CDR3 sequence (DNA): TGTGCCAGCAGCCTCCGGACTAGCGGGGGGGCTGGGGAGCTGTTTTTT.

V and J are TRBV11-2 and TRBJ1-3; D might be TRBD1 (5 bases). CDR1 is SGHAT and CDR2 is FQNNGV in the germline V gene. V lost 5 bases to trimming and J lost 3 bases, with 14 bases between them. CDR3 size: 15 residues. The CDR3 loop reads CASSRSGVHGNTIYF. DNA for the CDR3: TGTGCCAGCAGCCGGTCGGGGGTACATGGAAACACCATATATTTT.

V usage is TRBV5-1 and J usage is TRBJ2-5, with unresolved D. Germline CDR1 reads SGHRS; CDR2 reads YFSETQ. Trimming shortened V by 6 bases and J by 2 bases, and 14 bases separated the two germline ends. The CDR3 extends over 14 amino acids. The CDR3 loop is CASTQMGQQETQYF. In nucleotides, the CDR3 is TGCGCCAGCACCCAGATGGGCCAACAAGAGACCCAGTACTTC.

The V and J genes are TRBV9 and TRBJ2-5, with TRBD1 matching over 9 bases. The V gene's germline CDR1 is SGDLS and CDR2 YYNGEE. V was clipped by 1 base and J by 4 bases; unmatched bases: 11. The CDR3 totals 17 residues. This chain's CDR3 is CASSVNPETGGGETQYF. In nucleotides, the CDR3 is TGTGCCAGCAGCGTAAATCCCGAGACAGGGGGAGGAGAGACCCAGTACTTC.

V is TRBV19 and J is TRBJ1-4; no firm D call. The CDR3 runs to 16 residues. From germline, CDR1 is LNHDA and CDR2 SQIVND (reference sequence). Trimming cost V 1 base and J 8 bases, with 17 bases left between them. The CDR3: CASSIVRAGGREKLFF. In nucleotides, the CDR3 is TGTGCCAGTAGTATAGTGAGGGCAGGAGGCAGGGAAAAACTGTTTTTT.

The V gene is TRBV3-1 (or the pseudogene TRBV3-2), the J gene TRBJ2-1, with 11 bases fitting TRBD2. The CDR3 contains 16 residues. V was clipped by 4 bases and J by 3 bases; unmatched bases: 5. Germline CDR1 and CDR2: LGHDT and YNNKEL (reference sequence). The CDR3 nucleotides are TGTGCCAGCAGCCTGGGTCTAGCGGGAGGCTACAATGAGCAGTTCTTC. It codes for CASSLGLAGGYNEQFF.

V usage is TRBV5-6 and J usage is TRBJ2-7; no firm D call. Germline CDR1 is SGHDT and CDR2 is YYEEEE. This CDR3 comprises 13 residues. V lost 3 bases and J 3 bases, leaving 10 bases between the germline ends. The CDR3 DNA reads TGTGCCAGCAGCTCTGTTCTCGGCTACGAGCAGTACTTC. Its translation is CASSSVLGYEQYF.

This chain connects TRBV19 to TRBJ2-3; TRBD1 aligns across 7 bases. Per germline, CDR1 LNHDA and CDR2 SQIVND (reference sequence). CDR3 length: 13 amino acids. The ends lost 10 bases at V and 4 bases at J; junction bases unmatched: 8. The CDR3 reads CATSRTGPDTQYF. CDR3 coding DNA: TGTGCCACTTCCAGGACAGGCCCAGATACGCAGTATTTT. The full variable domain, with the rest looked up from reference TRBV19 and TRBJ2-3, is DGGITQSPKYLFRKEGQNVTLSCEQNLNHDAMYWYRQDPGQGLRLIYYSQIVNDFQKGDIAEGYSVSREKKESFPLTVTSAQKNPTAFYLCATSRTGPDTQYFGPGTRLTVL.

The chain links TRBV12-5 to TRBJ2-5; 9 bases match TRBD2. This CDR3 comprises 15 residues. Trimming removed 2 bases from V and 5 bases from J; junction bases left unmatched: 6. Germline V gives CDR1 LGHNT, CDR2 FRNRAP. The CDR3 DNA is TGTGCTAGTGGTTTGAGGCGGGGGGGACGGGAGACCCAGTACTTC. Its translation: CASGLRRGGRETQYF.

The table lists this clone with many counts. V and J are TRBV7-9 and TRBJ1-4, with a possible D match to TRBD1 (6 bases). The CDR3 length is 17 residues. CDR1 is SEHNR and CDR2 is FQNEAQ in the germline V gene (reference sequence). The ends were cut back, 2 bases at V and 7 bases at J, with 20 bases in the middle. The CDR3 is CASSLIATGNRGEKLFF. CDR3 coding DNA: TGTGCCAGCAGCTTAATCGCTACAGGGAATCGGGGTGAAAAACTGTTTTTT.

This sequence joins TRBV5-4 and TRBJ1-2; 9 nucleotides match TRBD1. J lost 6 bases, V lost 8 bases, and 14 bases had no gene match. Looked up from germline, CDR1 is SGHNT and CDR2 is YYREEE (reference sequence). The CDR3 contains 15 residues. This CDR3 reads CASHSLVRTGDGYTF. The CDR3 nucleotides are TGTGCCAGTCACAGTCTTGTTCGGACAGGGGATGGCTACACCTTC.

V gene TRBV29-1 combines with J gene TRBJ2-5; tentatively, D is TRBD2 (6 bases). Between the trimmed V and J ends, which lost 2 bases and 2 bases, there was a span of 12 bases. Germline V gene sequence: CDR1 SQVTM, CDR2 ANQGSEA. CDR3 length equals 14 residues. CDR3 in DNA: TGCAGCGTTGAAAGGCGGGACTCACAAGAGACCCAGTACTTC. As protein: CSVERRDSQETQYF.

This chain joins TRBV15 and TRBJ1-1; D is ambiguous. V dropped 3 bases and J dropped 1 base, with 9 bases sitting between them. CDR3 length equals 14 residues. Germline V gives CDR1 LNHNV, CDR2 YYDKDF (reference sequence). CDR3 amino acids: CATSSIAGNTEAFF. CDR3 nucleotides: TGTGCCACCAGCAGTATTGCAGGGAACACTGAAGCTTTCTTT.